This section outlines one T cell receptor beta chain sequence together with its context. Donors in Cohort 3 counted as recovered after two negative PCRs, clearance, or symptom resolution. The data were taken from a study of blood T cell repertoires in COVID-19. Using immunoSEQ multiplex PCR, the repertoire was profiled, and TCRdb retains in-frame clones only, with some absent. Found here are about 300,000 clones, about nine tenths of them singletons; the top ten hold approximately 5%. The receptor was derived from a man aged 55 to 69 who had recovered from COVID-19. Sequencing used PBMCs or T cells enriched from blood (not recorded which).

In DNA form, the CDR3 reads TGTGCCAGCAGTCCTATGTCGGGACTAGCGGTAAAAGAGACCCAGTACTTC. This translates into CASSPMSGLAVKETQYF. V and J are TRBV6-6 and TRBJ2-5; 11 bases line up with TRBD2. V gave up 5 bases and J gave up 3 bases; unmatched junction bases: 11. CDR1 is MNHNY and CDR2 is SVGAGI in the germline V gene (reference sequence). The CDR3 totals 17 residues.